Listed below are T cell receptor beta chains from one sample, sequenced in a study of identical twins. TCRdb reprocessed the 5' RACE reads with MiXCR, giving one entry per CDR3 protein. The repertoire holds about 690,000 distinct CDR3 sequences, around 6.1% seen once, with around 1.7% in the top ten. Sequencing was performed on naive T cells sorted from blood. The receptor set was obtained from a man aged 18 to 30 in good health. Each CDR3 is given with its conserved first and last residue. Clone size, where shown, is once, few, many, or a class for clones that have expanded.

V	size	J	CDR3
TRBV27	few	TRBJ2-4	CASSTVAGGPPVGIQYF
TRBV10-3	few	TRBJ1-5	CAISEAGHQPQHF
TRBV4-2	many	TRBJ1-4	CASSQDYRESAKLFF
TRBV2	NA	TRBJ1-5	CASSVQDSNQPQHF
TRBV5-1	NA	TRBJ2-5	CASSLVTGEETQYF
TRBV5-1	many	TRBJ2-6	CASSLDRAGANVLTF
TRBV5-5	many	TRBJ1-1	CASSLDRGWTEAFF
TRBV6-4	few	TRBJ1-1	CASSDPISRQPDQAFF
TRBV6-1	NA	TRBJ2-1	CASFERSSYNEQFF
TRBV20-1	many	TRBJ2-7	CSAGDLSSYEQYF
TRBV20-1	many	TRBJ2-5	CSVWSSGRIRETQYF
TRBV12-3/TRBV12-4	many	TRBJ2-5	CASSGLSETQYF
TRBV7-8	NA	TRBJ2-2	CASSSARHRAGELFF
TRBV30	NA	TRBJ2-1	CAWGGDRNEQFF
TRBV11-2	few	TRBJ2-5	CASSLFPGMSETQYF
TRBV7-2	many	TRBJ2-7	CASSARWTSNLREQYF
TRBV29-1	many	TRBJ1-2	CSVEWEGQDF
TRBV6-2/TRBV6-3	many	TRBJ2-1	CASSPLKRVSSYNEQFF
TRBV11-2	NA	TRBJ1-6	CASRSNRDTSNSPLHF
TRBV20-1	many	TRBJ2-1	CSARDRGRAHYNEQFF
TRBV12-3/TRBV12-4	many	TRBJ1-1	CASSPGQVRAFF
TRBV4-3	NA	TRBJ2-2	CASSQENEVTGELFF
TRBV7-9	NA	TRBJ2-5	CASSLVGGEQETQYF
TRBV11-2	NA	TRBJ2-4	CASSWIGQGAKNIQYF
TRBV12-3/TRBV12-4	many	TRBJ2-7	CASSLAGGSEQYF
TRBV19	NA	TRBJ1-1	CASSPAGEGDTEAFF
TRBV6-2/TRBV6-3	NA	TRBJ2-7	CVSSYPGEQYF
TRBV27	many	TRBJ2-7	CASSLSLAGYEQYF
TRBV12-3/TRBV12-4	many	TRBJ1-5	CASTRQGNQPQHF
TRBV20-1	NA	TRBJ2-5	CSALSRETQYF
TRBV20-1	many	TRBJ2-3	CSAIGRRERGTDTQYF
TRBV20-1	many	TRBJ2-5	CSAANSLAVQETQYF
TRBV2	few	TRBJ2-3	CASIDGGPDTQYF
TRBV19	NA	TRBJ2-1	CASSTASTTYNEQFF
TRBV20-1	NA	TRBJ2-1	CSARAKTSGSVEQFF
TRBV29-1	many	TRBJ1-1	CSVEKAQNTEAFF
TRBV3-1	many	TRBJ2-1	CASSLLAYNEQFF
TRBV4-1	NA	TRBJ2-1	CASSQGEQFF
TRBV5-6	NA	TRBJ2-1	CASSLMASGTSYNEQFF
TRBV27	few	TRBJ2-7	CASFDRVKYEQYF
TRBV20-1	few	TRBJ2-1	CSASLAGASYNEQFF
TRBV29-1	many	TRBJ2-3	CSVDVGTDTQYF
TRBV5-1	many	TRBJ2-1	CASSLGFSSYNEQFF
TRBV28	NA	TRBJ2-2	CASSQTSGREPGELFF
TRBV4-1	NA	TRBJ1-2	CASSQDRQGARWGYTF
TRBV10-3	few	TRBJ1-1	CAITGATNTEAFF
TRBV4-3	few	TRBJ1-1	CASSRTGTGNTEAFF
TRBV19	NA	TRBJ1-1	CASSQQGARNTEAFF
TRBV20-1	NA	TRBJ1-2	CSARDVQGTDNGYTF
TRBV5-1	few	TRBJ2-5	CASSPGLRLETQYF
TRBV29-1	many	TRBJ2-1	CSVRGTLSYNEQFF
TRBV2	few	TRBJ1-2	CASSEEHGANYGYTF